Below, 23 T cell receptor beta chains from the same sample are listed, as sequenced in a study of T-cell reconstitution after alpha-beta-depleted transplantation in children. As it was prepared, the TCRbeta library received unique molecular identifiers. TCRdb independently ran MiXCR on the PCR reads; one entry per CDR3 protein. The top ten clones hold roughly a third of a sample with roughly 200,000 distinct CDR3 sequences, around 9.2% of them seen once. The sample here was PBMCs, mostly from graft donor cells, taken 360 days after TCRalphabeta/CD19-depleted stem cell transplant. These receptor sequences come from a male patient aged 2-10 years who had a stem cell transplant for acute myeloid leukemia, so the T cells may come from the graft donor.

The chain combines TRBV20-1 with TRBJ2-5; a weak D match, TRBD1 (5 bases). This CDR3 is 14 amino acids long. Germline CDR1 and CDR2: DFQATT and SNEGSKA (reference sequence). The V and J ends lost 6 bases and 1 base respectively, with 15 bases between them. CDR3 amino acids: CSAHHKGSQETQYF. Written as DNA, the CDR3 is TGCAGTGCGCATCACAAGGGGTCCCAAGAGACCCAGTACTTC.

The chain is built from TRBV5-1 and TRBJ2-7; 10 nucleotides match TRBD1. Per the germline V gene, CDR1 is SGHRS and CDR2 is YFSETQ. J lost 3 bases, V lost 3 bases, and 3 bases had no gene match. CDR3 length: 14 amino acids. The DNA for the CDR3 is TGCGCCAGCAGCTGGGGGACAGGGGACTACGAGCAGTACGTC. Amino acid sequence: CASSWGTGDYEQYV.

The chain uses TRBV14 and TRBJ2-1, with D unresolved. Germline V CDR1 and CDR2: SGHDN, FVKESK. The CDR3 length is 12 residues. V was trimmed by 2 bases and J by 8 bases, leaving 7 bases between them. CDR3 amino acids: CASSQKVYEQFF. As DNA, the CDR3 is TGTGCCAGCAGCCAAAAGGTATATGAGCAGTTCTTC.

At least ten counts were recorded for this clonotype. The gene calls are TRBV6-1 and TRBJ2-3; 14 bases are a match to TRBD2. Germline-derived CDR1 and CDR2 are MNHNS and SASEGT. V dropped 3 bases and J dropped 0; count of bases not matched to a gene: 2. The CDR3 extends over 17 amino acids. The CDR3 nucleotides are TGTGCCAGCAGTGAGACTAGCGGGAGGGAAAGCACAGATACGCAGTATTTT. It yields the protein CASSETSGRESTDTQYF.

This clonotype was detected a few times. The rearrangement links TRBV18 to TRBJ1-3; TRBD1 is a possible D gene (5 bases). CDR1 and CDR2 from the germline V gene are KGHSH and LQKENI. The germline V and J ends were trimmed by 5 bases and 6 bases, with 14 bases remaining between them. CDR3 length: 14 amino acids. The CDR3, as DNA: TGTGCCAGCTCATCAGGGAAAAACTCAAACACCATATATTTT. This codes for CASSSGKNSNTIYF.

This clonotype was detected only a few times. V and J are TRBV7-2 and TRBJ1-4; D is uncertain. V was clipped by 3 bases and J by 8 bases, with 10 bases between them. The CDR3 length is 13 residues. From germline, CDR1 is SGHTA and CDR2 FQGNSA. The CDR3 region has the DNA TGTGCCAGCAGCTTCTACAGAGGCGAAAAACTGTTTTTT. This encodes CASSFYRGEKLFF.

CDR3 DNA sequence: TGTGCCAGCAGTTTCACGCAACGCCGGAGAAACGAGCAGTACTTC. Amino acid sequence: CASSFTQRRRNEQYF. The J gene is TRBJ2-7, the V gene TRBV27; no clear D. The CDR3 runs 15 residues. V was shortened by 3 bases and J by 5 bases, with 17 bases between the two germline ends. CDR1 is MNHEY, CDR2 SMNVEV, per germline (reference sequence).

This clonotype was seen more than once but under ten times. Here the CDR3 reads CASSLMTGWFQPQHF. The CDR3 DNA follows: TGTGCCAGCAGTTTGATGACAGGGTGGTTTCAGCCCCAGCATTTT. The V and J genes are TRBV12-3 or TRBV12-4 and TRBJ1-5, with 7 nucleotides matching TRBD1. This CDR3 spans 15 amino acids. J was trimmed by 6 bases and V by 3 bases; bases with no gene match: 8.

Many counts were recorded for this clonotype. V and J are TRBV29-1 and TRBJ1-1; D might be TRBD1 (6 bases). Trimming removed 2 bases from V and 8 bases from J, with 9 bases in between. CDR3 size: 11 residues. Looked up from germline, CDR1 is SQVTM and CDR2 is ANQGSEA. The chain's CDR3 is CSVEMQGEAFF. In nucleotides, the CDR3 is TGCAGCGTTGAAATGCAGGGGGAAGCTTTCTTT.

This rearrangement joins TRBV4-3 to TRBJ2-1, with 9 bases fitting TRBD2. The CDR3 is 20 amino acids. V trimming: 1 base; J trimming: 4 bases; junction bases outside the gene matches: 17. Germline V CDR1 and CDR2: LGHNA, YSLEER. CDR3 in amino acids: CASSQVTGGAGGPPYNEQFF. CDR3 nucleotides: TGCGCCAGCAGCCAAGTAACCGGCGGAGCGGGAGGCCCCCCTTACAATGAGCAGTTCTTC.

This clonotype appeared many times. The CDR3 sequence: CSASPGLADRSSYEQYF. CDR3 nucleotides: TGCAGTGCTAGTCCGGGACTAGCGGACCGGAGCTCCTACGAGCAGTACTTC. The chain links TRBV20-1 to TRBJ2-7; 11 bases are a match to TRBD2. Trimming removed 3 bases from V and 0 bases from J; junction bases left unmatched: 10. CDR3 length: 17 amino acids. Germline loops: CDR1 DFQATT, CDR2 SNEGSKA (reference sequence).

The CDR3 DNA reads as TGCAGCGACAGTTGGGGGGACTATGGCTACACCTTC. It encodes CSDSWGDYGYTF. V is TRBV29-1 and J is TRBJ1-2; the D gene is possibly TRBD1 (5 bases). Trimming took off 7 bases at V and 3 bases at J, with 12 bases between the two ends. The germline CDR1 and CDR2 sequences are SQVTM and ANQGSEA. This CDR3 is 12 amino acids long.

This clonotype turned up a few times. This chain links TRBV5-1 with TRBJ1-1, with 7 bases that match TRBD1. Germline CDR1 and CDR2: SGHRS and YFSETQ. CDR3 size: 11 residues. J gave up 10 bases and V 5 bases, and 5 bases lay outside the gene matches. CDR3 amino acids: CASREQGRAFF. The CDR3 DNA follows: TGCGCCAGCAGGGAACAGGGGAGAGCTTTCTTT.

This clonotype was counted at least ten times. The chain has TRBV20-1 and TRBJ2-3; TRBD2 matches 8 bases. After removal of 6 bases from V and 5 bases from J, the junction contained 10 bases not matched to a gene. This CDR3 is 14 amino acids long. Germline CDR1 reads DFQATT; CDR2 reads SNEGSKA (reference sequence). CDR3 region: CSAQRLSGGDTQYF. As DNA, the CDR3 is TGCAGTGCGCAAAGACTCAGCGGGGGAGATACGCAGTATTTT.

This clonotype occurred many times. V usage is TRBV9 and J usage is TRBJ2-7; 9 bases map to TRBD1. V lost 3 bases, J lost 6 bases, and 10 bases stayed unmatched. Germline CDR1 SGDLS, CDR2 YYNGEE. The CDR3 is 15 amino acids. The CDR3, as DNA: TGTGCCAGCAGCGACCGGGACAGGGCAATAGGCGAGCAGTACTTC. Its translation: CASSDRDRAIGEQYF. Together with reference TRBV9 and TRBJ2-7, the CDR3 gives the full variable domain: DSGVTQTPKHLITATGQRVTLRCSPRSGDLSVYWYQQSLDQGLQFLIQYYNGEERAKGNILERFSAQQFPDLHSELNLSSLELGDSALYFCASSDRDRAIGEQYFGPGTRLTVT.

This clonotype was recorded at least ten times. The gene calls are TRBV5-1 and TRBJ1-1; 9 bases fit TRBD1. From germline, CDR1 is SGHRS and CDR2 YFSETQ. V trimming: 2 bases; J trimming: 7 bases; junction bases outside the gene matches: 15. The length of the CDR3 is 17 residues. CDR3 loop: CASSFNLGTGSSGEAFF. The DNA of the CDR3 is TGCGCCAGCAGCTTTAATCTGGGGACAGGGTCATCGGGTGAAGCTTTCTTT.

There are many counts of this clonotype. Germline and junction disagree at one end, which may indicate a read error. The genes are TRBV12-3 or TRBV12-4 and TRBJ2-3, with TRBD2 identical over 7 bases. CDR3 length equals 15 residues. The CDR3 here is CASSLAELSTDTQYF. The CDR3 coding sequence is TGTGCCAGCAGTCTAGCGGAACTTAGCACAGATACGCAGTATTTT.

This clonotype came up many times. This chain links TRBV29-1 with TRBJ2-2, with D unclear. Germline CDR1 reads SQVTM; CDR2 reads ANQGSEA. Trimming removed 4 bases at V and 6 bases at J, with 12 bases between. The CDR3 runs to 13 residues. The DNA for the CDR3 is TGCAGCGTTGTTAAACGGGCTGCCGGGGAGCTGTTTTTT. Protein sequence: CSVVKRAAGELFF.

This clonotype occurred a few times. The chain recombines TRBV4-3 with TRBJ2-1, with D tentatively TRBD2 (6 bases). Germline V gene data show CDR1 as LGHNA and CDR2 as YSLEER. With 2 bases removed from V and 3 bases from J, the gap between germline ends came to 11 bases. This CDR3 has 15 residues. The CDR3 loop reads CASSQTTSFYNEQFF. The CDR3 nucleotides are TGCGCCAGCAGCCAAACGACTAGTTTCTACAATGAGCAGTTCTTC.

The chain recombines TRBV11-2 with TRBJ2-5, with TRBD2 as a possible D gene (6 bases). CDR1 SGHAT and CDR2 FQNNGV come from the germline V gene. V lost 5 bases to trimming and J lost 2 bases, with 18 bases between them. The CDR3 runs 16 residues. Here the CDR3 DNA reads TGTGCCAGCAGCCCGCGACTAGAGTGGAGTCAAGAGACCCAGTACTTC. This sequence encodes CASSPRLEWSQETQYF.

Many counts were recorded for this clonotype. The chain has TRBV6-1 and TRBJ1-1; TRBD1 might be the D (6 bases). Germline values: CDR1 MNHNS, CDR2 SASEGT. Trimming shortened V by 6 bases and J by 1 base, and 12 bases separated the two germline ends. The CDR3 is 14 residues long. The CDR3 sequence: CASRHRDKNTEAFF. As DNA, the CDR3 is TGTGCCAGCAGGCACCGGGACAAGAACACTGAAGCTTTCTTT.

The chain joins TRBV4-1 to TRBJ1-1, with D possibly matching TRBD1 (6 bases). V was shortened by 0 bases and J by 5 bases, with 7 bases between the two germline ends. From germline, CDR1 is MGHRA and CDR2 YSYEKL. The CDR3 is made up of 13 amino acids. CDR3 residues: CASSQERGTEAFF. As DNA, the CDR3 is TGCGCCAGCAGCCAAGAAAGGGGGACTGAAGCTTTCTTT.

The genes are TRBV6-5 and TRBJ1-3; D gene unclear. There are 14 residues in the CDR3. CDR1 and CDR2 from the germline V gene are MNHEY and SVGAGI. V was shortened by 3 bases and J by 0 bases, with 6 bases between the two germline ends. The CDR3 region is CASSYSLSGNTIYF. The CDR3 DNA follows: TGTGCCAGCAGTTATTCCCTCTCTGGAAACACCATATATTTT.